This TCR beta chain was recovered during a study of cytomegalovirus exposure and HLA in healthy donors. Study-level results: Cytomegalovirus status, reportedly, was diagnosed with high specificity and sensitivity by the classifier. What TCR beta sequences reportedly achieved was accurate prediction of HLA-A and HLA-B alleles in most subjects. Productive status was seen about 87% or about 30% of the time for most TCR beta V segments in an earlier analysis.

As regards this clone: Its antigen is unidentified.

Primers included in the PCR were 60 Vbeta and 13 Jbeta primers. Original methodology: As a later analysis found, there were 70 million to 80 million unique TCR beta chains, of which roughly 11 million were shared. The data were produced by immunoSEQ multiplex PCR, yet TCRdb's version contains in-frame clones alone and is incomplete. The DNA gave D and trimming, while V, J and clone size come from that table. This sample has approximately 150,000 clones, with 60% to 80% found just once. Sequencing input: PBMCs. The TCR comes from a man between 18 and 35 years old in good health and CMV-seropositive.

CDR3 loop: CASSWTPSLMRNTIYF. The CDR3 coding sequence is TGTGCCAGCAGCTGGACTCCCAGCTTGATGAGAAACACCATATATTTT. The genes are TRBV5-8 and TRBJ1-3; D not certain. CDR3 size: 16 residues. Germline-derived CDR1 and CDR2 are SGHTS and YDEGEE. The V end lost 3 bases, the J end lost 5 bases, and 18 bases lay between the germline ends.